The 21 T cell receptor beta chains in this list originate from one sample, sequenced in a study of blood T cells in healthy people across ages (dated by TCRdb to about 2015). The library was produced with 5' RACE. This sample was sequenced with an Illumina HiSeq 2500. A second PCR of roughly 6 to 11 cycles was run with a J-beta primer mix and a sample-barcoded 5' primer. The raw public data were reprocessed by TCRdb itself: fastp quality trimming at Q25, MiXCR clonotype calling, in-frame beta chains only. Each entry is one CDR3 protein sequence, shown with its most common DNA and genes. The sample table contains around 400,000 distinct CDR3 sequences; only one count was recorded for 50% to 60% of them. Together, the top ten hold under 65% of the sample. Sequencing input: blood. All receptors derive from a man aged 55 to 70 in good health.

The chain joins TRBV7-9 to TRBJ1-4; TRBD1 matches at 8 bases. V shed 8 bases and J 7 bases; nucleotides not matched to a gene: 9. Germline CDR1 and CDR2: SEHNR and FQNEAQ (reference sequence). The CDR3 is 14 residues long. The CDR3 spells CASGAGGPAEKLFF. CDR3 nucleotide sequence: TGTGCCAGCGGGGCAGGGGGCCCGGCTGAAAAACTGTTTTTT.

This sequence joins TRBV12-3 or TRBV12-4 and TRBJ2-3, with D hard to call. Trimming removed 5 bases at V and 4 bases at J, with 10 bases between. The length of the CDR3 is 13 residues. CDR3 bases: TGTGCCAGCAGTCTCTCTGGCGCAGATACGCAGTATTTT. This encodes CASSLSGADTQYF.

The rearrangement uses TRBV28 and TRBJ2-1; D may be TRBD1 (10 bases). The CDR3 contains 15 residues. Germline loops: CDR1 MDHEN, CDR2 SYDVKM. V lost 6 bases and J lost 8, with 20 bases in between. CDR3 sequence (DNA): TGTGCCAGCAGCTTAGCGGGGGACAGGGGCCATGAGCAGTTCTTC. This encodes CASSLAGDRGHEQFF.

The chain's CDR3 is CASSVEGTGTEAFF. CDR3 bases: TGTGCCAGCAGCGTAGAAGGGACAGGGACTGAAGCTTTCTTT. J is TRBJ1-1 and V is TRBV9; 9 positions match TRBD1. This CDR3 has 14 amino acids. Looked up from germline, CDR1 is SGDLS and CDR2 is YYNGEE. The ends lost 0 bases at V and 5 bases at J; junction bases unmatched: 2.

This clonotype was recorded a few times. V and J are TRBV6-2 or TRBV6-3 and TRBJ1-5, with 10 bases fitting TRBD1. The V and J ends lost 6 bases and 2 bases, in that order; junction bases with no gene match: 4. CDR1 is MNHEY, CDR2 SVGEGT, per germline. The CDR3 runs 15 residues. As DNA, the CDR3 is TGTGCCAGCAGCCAGACAGGGGGCGGCAATCAGCCCCAGCATTTT. Encoded protein: CASSQTGGGNQPQHF.

The chain carries TRBV13 and TRBJ2-4; 7 nucleotides match TRBD1. CDR1 and CDR2 from the germline V gene are PRHDT and FYEKMQ (reference sequence). The V and J ends lost 5 bases and 8 bases, in that order; junction bases with no gene match: 12. The CDR3 runs to 15 residues. CDR3 protein: CASSPNAGQVDIQYF. The CDR3 DNA reads TGTGCCAGCAGCCCTAACGCCGGACAGGTAGACATTCAGTACTTC.

There are many counts of this clonotype. The chain combines TRBV20-1 with TRBJ2-5; unclear D gene. The germline gives CDR1 DFQATT, CDR2 SNEGSKA (reference sequence). The CDR3 is 14 residues long. Trimming shortened V by 0 bases and J by 1 base, and 9 bases separated the two germline ends. The CDR3 nucleotides read TGCAGTGCTAGAGATCTCGCCAGCCAAGAGACCCAGTACTTC. Amino acids: CSARDLASQETQYF.

Ten or more counts support this clonotype. The chain carries TRBV5-1 and TRBJ2-7; TRBD1 agrees at 8 bases. The CDR3 totals 14 residues. J gave up 2 bases and V 5 bases, and 6 bases lay outside the gene matches. CDR1 is SGHRS and CDR2 is YFSETQ in the germline V gene. CDR3 nucleotides: TGCGCCAGCAGTATAGGACAGGGTGCCTACGAGCAGTACTTC. Protein product: CASSIGQGAYEQYF.

The gene calls are TRBV11-2 and TRBJ2-5; D is unclear. The end of the DNA aligns better with TRBJ2-7, so the J call may be wrong. CDR1 is SGHAT and CDR2 is FQNNGV in the germline V gene. The CDR3 has 12 residues. The CDR3, as DNA: TGTGCCAGCAGCCCCTATGGTTACGAGCAGTACTTC. Translated: CASSPYGYEQYF.

This clonotype showed up just a few times. The chain has TRBV7-9 and TRBJ1-5; D is unclear. Germline CDR1 is SEHNR and CDR2 is FQNEAQ (reference sequence). Deletions cut 4 bases from V and 4 bases from J, with 11 bases between. The CDR3 is made up of 14 amino acids. This chain's CDR3 is CASSSPGSNQPQHF. The CDR3, as DNA: TGTGCCAGCAGCTCCCCTGGGAGTAATCAGCCCCAGCATTTT.

Regarding this clonotype: Germline is not matched at one junction end, which may reflect a read error. The chain recombines TRBV7-2 with TRBJ2-1; 9 positions agree with TRBD1. The CDR3 consists of 14 residues. Germline-derived CDR1 and CDR2 are SGHTA and FQGNSA. In DNA form, the CDR3 reads TGCGCCAGCAGCTTAGTTCAGACAGGGGGTGAGCAGTTCTTC. This encodes CASSLVQTGGEQFF.

The chain is built from TRBV7-9 and TRBJ1-2; D remains ambiguous. V lost 4 bases and J lost 4, with 7 bases in between. CDR3 length: 12 amino acids. Looked up from germline, CDR1 is SEHNR and CDR2 is FQNEAQ (reference sequence). The CDR3 spells CASSYGTYGYTF. The CDR3 DNA sequence: TGTGCCAGCAGCTATGGAACCTATGGCTACACCTTC.

This clonotype was picked up a small number of times. The chain carries TRBV28 and TRBJ1-2; no reliable D call. Germline V gives CDR1 MDHEN, CDR2 SYDVKM. The CDR3 length is 15 residues. V was clipped by 4 bases and J by 4 bases, with 16 bases between them. CDR3 protein: CASSSPGETIYGYTF. The CDR3 DNA reads TGTGCCAGCAGTTCCCCCGGGGAGACCATCTATGGCTACACCTTC.

The V call is TRBV5-1, the J call TRBJ2-1; 7 nucleotides line up with TRBD1. From germline, CDR1 is SGHRS and CDR2 YFSETQ. J lost 4 bases, V lost 4 bases, and 11 bases had no gene match. CDR3 length equals 16 residues. The CDR3 bases are TGCGCCAGCAGCCAACCGGGACAGCTACCTTACAATGAGCAGTTCTTC. Its translation is CASSQPGQLPYNEQFF.

The chain joins TRBV10-3 to TRBJ2-7; TRBD1 might be the D (8 bases). Germline CDR1 reads ENHRY; CDR2 reads SYGVKD. Trimming cost V 6 bases and J 5 bases, with 17 bases left between them. CDR3 size: 14 residues. In nucleotides, the CDR3 is TGTGCCATCAGGGGGGGGGGGACAGGCCACGAGCAGTACTTC. This sequence encodes CAIRGGGTGHEQYF.

This clonotype was detected ten times or more. The gene calls are TRBV29-1 and TRBJ2-7; D call uncertain. The germline V gene encodes CDR1 SQVTM and CDR2 ANQGSEA. The CDR3 runs to 13 residues. Trimming cost V 0 bases and J 3 bases, with 9 bases left between them. For the CDR3, the DNA is TGCAGCGTTGAAGACCCGGATGACTACGAGCAGTACTTC. This sequence encodes CSVEDPDDYEQYF.

Remarks on this clonotype: This may be a read error: a much more frequent sequence differs by one nucleotide. This chain joins TRBV29-1 and TRBJ2-3; TRBD1 aligns across 7 bases. Unmatched junction bases numbered 14, after V lost 7 bases and J lost 7 bases. The CDR3 is 14 amino acids. The germline CDR1 and CDR2 sequences are SQVTM and ANQGSEA. CDR3 residues: CSAPQQGSLNTQYF. The CDR3 region has the DNA TGCAGCGCTCCTCAACAGGGGTCGTTGAATACGCAGTATTTT.

Written as DNA, the CDR3 is TGCGCCAGCAGCTTGATACCGGGAGTTGGCACAGATACGCAGTATTTT. Amino acid sequence: CASSLIPGVGTDTQYF. The J gene is TRBJ2-3, the V gene TRBV5-1, with D possibly matching TRBD2 (6 bases). From germline, CDR1 is SGHRS and CDR2 YFSETQ. Trimming stripped 1 base from V and 1 base from J, with 13 bases between. The CDR3 runs 16 residues.

V gene TRBV27 combines with J gene TRBJ1-2, with 7 bases identical to TRBD1. The CDR3 extends over 13 amino acids. The germline CDR1 and CDR2 sequences are MNHEY and SMNVEV (reference sequence). The V and J ends lost 5 bases and 8 bases, in that order; junction bases with no gene match: 8. CDR3 sequence reads: CASSDQGEAGYTF. CDR3 bases: TGTGCCAGCAGTGACCAGGGGGAGGCCGGCTACACCTTC.

This clonotype was seen at least ten times. V and J are TRBV29-1 and TRBJ2-5, with D possibly TRBD1 on 6 matching bases. Between the trimmed V and J ends, which lost 4 bases and 5 bases, there was a span of 11 bases. The CDR3 extends over 12 amino acids. The V gene's germline CDR1 is SQVTM and CDR2 ANQGSEA. CDR3 amino acids: CSVARDKETQYF. CDR3 bases: TGCAGCGTTGCCCGGGACAAGGAGACCCAGTACTTC.

This clonotype was counted at least ten times. The CDR3 DNA reads TGCGCCAGCAGCCTCGGACATATCTACGAGCAGTACTTC. Protein: CASSLGHIYEQYF. The V call is TRBV5-1, the J call TRBJ2-7; the D gene is possibly TRBD1 (5 bases). Trimming removed 4 bases at V and 3 bases at J, with 11 bases between. Germline lookup yields CDR1 SGHRS and CDR2 YFSETQ. The CDR3 length is 13 residues.